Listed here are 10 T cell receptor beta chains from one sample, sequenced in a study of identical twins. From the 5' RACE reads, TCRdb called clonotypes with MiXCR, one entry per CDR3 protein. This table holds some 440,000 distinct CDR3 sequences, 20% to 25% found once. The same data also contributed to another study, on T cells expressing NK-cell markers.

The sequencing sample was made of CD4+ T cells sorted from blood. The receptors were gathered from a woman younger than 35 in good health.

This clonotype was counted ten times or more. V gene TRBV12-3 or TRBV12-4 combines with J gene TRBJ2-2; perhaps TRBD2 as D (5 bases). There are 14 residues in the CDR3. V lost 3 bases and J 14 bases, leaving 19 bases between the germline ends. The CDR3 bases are TGTGCCAGCAGTTTCAGGCTAGCCGACCCTAGACTGTTTTTT. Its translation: CASSFRLADPRLFF.

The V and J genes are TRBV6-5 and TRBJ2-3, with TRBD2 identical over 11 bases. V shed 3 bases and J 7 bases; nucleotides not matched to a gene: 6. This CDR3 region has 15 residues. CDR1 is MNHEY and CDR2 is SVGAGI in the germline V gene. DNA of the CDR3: TGTGCCAGCAGTTATCTTAGCGGGGGGGCGAATACGCAGTATTTT. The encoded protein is CASSYLSGGANTQYF.

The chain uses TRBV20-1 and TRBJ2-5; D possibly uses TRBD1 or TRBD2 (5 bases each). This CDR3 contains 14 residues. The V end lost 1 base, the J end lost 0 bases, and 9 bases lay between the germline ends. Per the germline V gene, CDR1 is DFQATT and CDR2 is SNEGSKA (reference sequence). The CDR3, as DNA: TGCAGTGCTAGAGGTGGGACCGACCAAGAGACCCAGTACTTC. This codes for CSARGGTDQETQYF.

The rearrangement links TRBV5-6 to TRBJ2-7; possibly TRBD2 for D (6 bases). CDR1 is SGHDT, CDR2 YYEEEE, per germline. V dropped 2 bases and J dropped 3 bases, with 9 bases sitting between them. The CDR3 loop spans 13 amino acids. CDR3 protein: CASSFTGVYEQYF. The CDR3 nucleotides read TGTGCCAGCAGCTTCACGGGGGTCTACGAGCAGTACTTC.

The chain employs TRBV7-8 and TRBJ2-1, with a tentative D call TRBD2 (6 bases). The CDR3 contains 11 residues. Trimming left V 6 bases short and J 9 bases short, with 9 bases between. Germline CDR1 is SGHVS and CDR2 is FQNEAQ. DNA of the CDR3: TGTGCCAGCAGTCGCGGGGTTGAGCAGTTCTTC. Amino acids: CASSRGVEQFF.

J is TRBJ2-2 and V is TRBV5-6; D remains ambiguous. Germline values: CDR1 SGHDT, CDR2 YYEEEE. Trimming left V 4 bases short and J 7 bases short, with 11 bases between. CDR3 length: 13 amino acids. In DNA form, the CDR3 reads TGTGCCAGCAGCCACCCGGGCCGCGGGGAGCTGTTTTTT. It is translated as CASSHPGRGELFF.

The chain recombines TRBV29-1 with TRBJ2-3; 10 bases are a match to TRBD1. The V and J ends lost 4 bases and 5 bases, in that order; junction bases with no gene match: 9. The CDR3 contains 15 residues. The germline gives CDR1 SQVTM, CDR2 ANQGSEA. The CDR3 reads CSVATGTGAVDTQYF. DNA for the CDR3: TGCAGCGTTGCTACCGGGACAGGGGCGGTAGATACGCAGTATTTT.

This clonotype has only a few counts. The CDR3 reads CSAIGGVAFF. CDR3 nucleotide sequence: TGCAGTGCTATCGGGGGGGTTGCTTTCTTT. This chain connects TRBV20-1 to TRBJ1-1; maybe TRBD1 (5 bases). Germline assignment: CDR1 DFQATT and CDR2 SNEGSKA (reference sequence). The CDR3 runs to 10 residues. V was trimmed by 4 bases and J by 11 bases, leaving 11 bases between them.

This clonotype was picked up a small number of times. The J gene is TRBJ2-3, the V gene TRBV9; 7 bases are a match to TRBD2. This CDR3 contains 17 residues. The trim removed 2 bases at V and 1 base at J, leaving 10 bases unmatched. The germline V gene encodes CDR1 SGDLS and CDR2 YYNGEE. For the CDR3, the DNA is TGTGCCAGCAGCGTCTCCCGCGGGAGCGTACGCACAGATACGCAGTATTTT. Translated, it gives CASSVSRGSVRTDTQYF.

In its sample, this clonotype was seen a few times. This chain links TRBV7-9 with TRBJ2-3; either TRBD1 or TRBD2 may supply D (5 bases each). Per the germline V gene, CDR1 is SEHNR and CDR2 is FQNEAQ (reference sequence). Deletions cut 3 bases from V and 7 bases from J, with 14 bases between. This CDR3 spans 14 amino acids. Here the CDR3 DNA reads TGTGCCAGCAGCTTTGCCGGGACGGGTCATACGCAGTATTTT. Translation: CASSFAGTGHTQYF.